The 24 T cell receptor beta chains given below trace back to one sample, sequenced in a study of immune cell composition in non-small cell lung cancer (TCRdb year 2017). Normal lung samples came from the same patient and consisted of non-adjacent lung tissue collected as far from the tumour as possible, at a distance of at least 3 cm. Receptor libraries were prepared by the immunoSEQ multiplex PCR assay. TCRdb re-hosts the immuneACCESS table, in-frame sequences only. Its copies lack some clones; in the studies checked, an unresolved V gene accounts for under half of them, and the cause for the rest is not known. Within this sample are about 3,100 clones, with about three quarters of them counted one time only. Of the sample, under 30% falls within the top ten clones. The sequenced material came from non-adjacent lung tissue. The receptors stem from a human donor with non-small cell lung cancer.

This CDR3 reads CASSPGLRGGVSETQYF. In DNA, the CDR3 is TGTGCCAGCAGCCCCGGTCTGAGGGGGGGGGTATCGGAGACCCAGTACTTC. This chain links TRBV7-2 with TRBJ2-5; TRBD2 is a possible D gene (7 bases). The CDR3 sequence is 17 residues long. V lost 5 bases to trimming and J lost 5 bases, with 24 bases between them. CDR1 is SGHTA, CDR2 FQGNSA, per germline.

The J gene is TRBJ2-7, the V gene TRBV30; 10 nucleotides agree with TRBD1. Germline V gives CDR1 GTSNPN, CDR2 SVGIG (reference sequence). The V and J ends lost 4 bases and 4 bases, in that order; junction bases with no gene match: 4. This CDR3 comprises 13 residues. CDR3 sequence reads: CAWNPGQGYEQYF. The CDR3 DNA sequence: TGTGCCTGGAATCCGGGACAGGGGTACGAGCAGTACTTC. Full variable domain (missing parts from reference TRBV30 and TRBJ2-7): SQTIHQWPATLVQPVGSPLSLECTVEGTSNPNLYWYRQAAGRGLQLLFYSVGIGQISSEVPQNLSASRPQDRQFILSSKKLLLSDSGFYLCAWNPGQGYEQYFGPGTRLTVT.

The chain couples TRBV7-9 to TRBJ2-1; perhaps TRBD2 as D (6 bases). CDR1 is SEHNR and CDR2 is FQNEAQ in the germline V gene (reference sequence). V lost 2 bases and J lost 0, with 11 bases in between. The CDR3 sequence is 16 residues long. In nucleotides, the CDR3 is TGTGCCAGCAGCTTACCGGGACTGAACTCCTACAATGAGCAGTTCTTC. Translated: CASSLPGLNSYNEQFF.

The chain links TRBV16 to TRBJ1-1; D call uncertain. The CDR3 covers 13 residues. V was cut by 1 base and J by 6 bases, with 9 bases left in between. The germline V gene encodes CDR1 KGHSY and CDR2 FQNENV. CDR3 residues: CASSQYGRSEAFF. The CDR3 nucleotides read TGTGCCAGCAGCCAATACGGCAGGTCTGAAGCTTTCTTT.

The table lists this clone with a few counts. The genes are TRBV9 and TRBJ2-1; TRBD1 agrees at 7 bases. The CDR3 contains 15 residues. V gave up 4 bases and J gave up 0 bases; unmatched junction bases: 4. The V gene's germline CDR1 is SGDLS and CDR2 YYNGEE. The CDR3 here is CASSTTGDSYNEQFF. CDR3 in DNA: TGTGCCAGCAGCACCACAGGGGACTCCTACAATGAGCAGTTCTTC.

This sequence joins TRBV19 and TRBJ1-5; 7 nucleotides line up with TRBD1. Germline lookup yields CDR1 LNHDA and CDR2 SQIVND (reference sequence). With V trimmed by 6 bases and J by 2 bases, 13 bases remained unmatched. The CDR3 has 17 amino acids. CDR3 protein: CASSPPTGVRGNQPQHF. CDR3 DNA: TGTGCCAGTAGCCCCCCAACAGGGGTAAGGGGCAATCAGCCCCAGCATTTT.

The chain joins TRBV11-2 to TRBJ1-3, with TRBD1 as a possible D gene (6 bases). V lost 0 bases, J lost 8 bases, and 14 bases lay in between. Germline V gene lookup returns CDR1 SGHAT and CDR2 FQNNGV. The CDR3 has 15 residues. In DNA, the CDR3 is TGTGCCAGCAGCTTAGATCGGGGGGCTGGCCACACCATATATTTT. Its translation: CASSLDRGAGHTIYF.

The chain recombines TRBV7-6 with TRBJ2-1, with D tentatively TRBD2 (6 bases). This CDR3 is built from 17 residues. Germline V gene sequence: CDR1 SGHVS, CDR2 FNYEAQ. V was clipped by 2 bases and J by 0 bases, with 14 bases between them. The CDR3 bases are TGTGCCAGCAGCTTATACAGCGGGCAGAGCTCCTACAATGAGCAGTTCTTC. It codes for CASSLYSGQSSYNEQFF.

V gene TRBV2 combines with J gene TRBJ2-5; TRBD2 matches at 14 bases. Germline CDR1 SNHLY, CDR2 FYNNEI. V gave up 6 bases and J gave up 2 bases; unmatched junction bases: 5. The CDR3 runs 16 residues. CDR3 sequence: CASSGGLAGGQETQYF. CDR3 bases: TGTGCCAGCAGCGGAGGACTAGCGGGGGGTCAAGAGACCCAGTACTTC.

V usage is TRBV25-1 and J usage is TRBJ1-1, with D tentatively TRBD1 (5 bases). The CDR3 is made up of 15 amino acids. The V gene lost 7 bases and the J gene lost 0 bases, with 15 bases spanning the gap. Germline V gives CDR1 MGHDK, CDR2 SYGVNS. The CDR3 nucleotides read TGTGCCAGCACCCTTTCAGGGCTTATGAACACTGAAGCTTTCTTT. The encoded protein is CASTLSGLMNTEAFF.

The CDR3 nucleotides are TGTGCCAGCAGTGATCGGACAGGCGGTGGAAACACCATATATTTT. Its protein is CASSDRTGGGNTIYF. The chain recombines TRBV6-1 with TRBJ1-3; 7 bases agree with TRBD1. In germline, CDR1 is MNHNS, CDR2 SASEGT. V gave up 3 bases and J gave up 3 bases; unmatched junction bases: 5. The CDR3 length is 15 residues.

This clone was seen once. The rearrangement joins TRBV9 to TRBJ2-4; the D gene is possibly TRBD1 (6 bases). CDR3 length: 16 amino acids. V gave up 4 bases and J gave up 3 bases, with 17 bases separating them. The germline V gene encodes CDR1 SGDLS and CDR2 YYNGEE. The CDR3 bases are TGTGCCAGCAGCAAGGCAGGGGCCGTGGGCAAAAACATTCAGTACTTC. The encoded protein is CASSKAGAVGKNIQYF.

The V call is TRBV19, the J call TRBJ2-2; 7 nucleotides agree with TRBD1. Germline V gives CDR1 LNHDA, CDR2 SQIVND (reference sequence). This CDR3 comprises 14 residues. The J segment lost 0 bases and the V segment lost 5 bases, leaving 0 bases of the junction unmatched. CDR3 bases: TGTGCCAGTAGTCAGGGGGCGAACACCGGGGAGCTGTTTTTT. Residues: CASSQGANTGELFF.

The V call is TRBV6-5, the J call TRBJ1-1; D gene ambiguous. Trimming cost V 4 bases and J 7 bases, with 19 bases left between them. The CDR3 is 15 amino acids. Per germline, CDR1 MNHEY and CDR2 SVGAGI. Here the CDR3 reads CASSSVDGGNFEAFF. DNA of the CDR3: TGTGCCAGCAGTTCTGTGGACGGAGGGAACTTTGAAGCTTTCTTT.

The rearrangement uses TRBV28 and TRBJ1-2; 10 bases match TRBD1. Germline V CDR1 and CDR2: MDHEN, SYDVKM. With 8 bases clipped from V and 8 bases from J, the junction kept 8 bases outside the gene matches. The length of the CDR3 is 13 residues. CDR3 sequence reads: CASRQGAGRGYTF. The CDR3 coding sequence is TGTGCCAGCCGACAGGGGGCTGGAAGGGGCTACACCTTC.

This clone was detected once. The chain combines TRBV6-4 with TRBJ1-5, with no clear D. There are 13 residues in the CDR3. Germline V gives CDR1 MRHNA, CDR2 SNTAGT. The V end lost 3 bases, the J end lost 9 bases, and 12 bases lay between the germline ends. The chain's CDR3 is CASSDPEWAPQHF. Here the CDR3 DNA reads TGTGCCAGCAGTGATCCAGAATGGGCGCCCCAGCATTTT.

This clone was recorded once. The chain recombines TRBV6-1 with TRBJ1-1; D is perhaps TRBD1 (5 bases). The germline CDR1 and CDR2 sequences are MNHNS and SASEGT. With 6 bases removed from V and 5 bases from J, the gap between germline ends came to 16 bases. The CDR3 is 14 amino acids. This CDR3 is CASSRQNSRTEAFF. The DNA of the CDR3 is TGTGCCAGCAGCCGACAGAACTCAAGGACTGAAGCTTTCTTT.

This rearrangement joins TRBV5-1 to TRBJ2-5; 13 positions match TRBD2. The CDR3 extends over 16 amino acids. J was trimmed by 5 bases and V by 2 bases; bases with no gene match: 6. Germline V gene lookup returns CDR1 SGHRS and CDR2 YFSETQ. The CDR3 spells CASSFPLAGGLETQYF. In nucleotides, the CDR3 is TGCGCCAGCAGCTTCCCACTAGCGGGGGGGCTGGAGACCCAGTACTTC. Drawing the rest from reference TRBV5-1 and TRBJ2-5, the complete variable domain is KAGVTQTPRYLIKTRGQQVTLSCSPISGHRSVSWYQQTPGQGLQFLFEYFSETQRNKGNFPGRFSGRQFSNSRSEMNVSTLELGDSALYLCASSFPLAGGLETQYFGPGTRLLVL.

This chain connects TRBV6-5 to TRBJ1-6, with 7 bases that match TRBD1. There are 14 residues in the CDR3. V shed 7 bases, J shed 7 bases, and the junction held 7 bases outside the gene matches. The germline gives CDR1 MNHEY, CDR2 SVGAGI. The CDR3 region is CASTPDRTNSPLHF. Written as DNA, the CDR3 is TGTGCCAGCACCCCGGACAGGACAAATTCACCCCTCCACTTT.

The CDR3 protein is CASSVGGVGDEQFF. CDR3 coding DNA: TGTGCCAGCAGCGTAGGAGGAGTCGGTGATGAGCAGTTCTTC. The chain employs TRBV9 and TRBJ2-1; D not resolved. Germline lookup yields CDR1 SGDLS and CDR2 YYNGEE. The CDR3 is made up of 14 amino acids. V was shortened by 0 bases and J by 8 bases, with 12 bases between the two germline ends.

This clone has just a few counts. This rearrangement joins TRBV7-2 to TRBJ1-5; TRBD1 matches 7 bases. The CDR3 extends over 14 amino acids. In germline, CDR1 is SGHTA, CDR2 FQGNSA. V trimming: 6 bases; J trimming: 4 bases; junction bases outside the gene matches: 6. The CDR3 coding sequence is TGTGCCAGCAGTCTGACAGGGAGTAATCAGCCCCAGCATTTT. As protein: CASSLTGSNQPQHF.

In its sample, this clone was seen a few times. The chain combines TRBV9 with TRBJ2-3; 7 bases align to TRBD1. The CDR3 is made up of 15 amino acids. From germline, CDR1 is SGDLS and CDR2 YYNGEE. The V gene end was trimmed by 3 bases and the J gene end by 6 bases; junction bases not matched to a gene: 10. Written as DNA, the CDR3 is TGTGCCAGCAGCGCAGGGGGTGGCCCCCCGGATACGCAGTATTTT. Its translation is CASSAGGGPPDTQYF.

This chain links TRBV15 with TRBJ2-1, with D tentatively TRBD1 (6 bases). Per germline, CDR1 LNHNV and CDR2 YYDKDF (reference sequence). The CDR3 totals 14 residues. Trimming took 9 bases from V and 2 from J, leaving 14 bases between them. CDR3 coding DNA: TGTGCCACTCGGACAGCTTCTACCTACAATGAGCAGTTCTTC. Translating it yields CATRTASTYNEQFF. Together with reference TRBV15 and TRBJ2-1, the CDR3 gives the full variable domain: DAMVIQNPRYQVTQFGKPVTLSCSQTLNHNVMYWYQQKSSQAPKLLFHYYDKDFNNEADTPDNFQSRRPNTSFCFLDIRSPGLGDTAMYLCATRTASTYNEQFFGPGTRLTVL.

The chain recombines TRBV19 with TRBJ1-3; D gene uncertain. The CDR3 extends over 13 amino acids. Germline CDR1 LNHDA, CDR2 SQIVND (reference sequence). The V and J ends lost 7 bases and 0 bases respectively, with 7 bases between them. The CDR3 spells CASTSGSGNTIYF. The CDR3 region has the DNA TGTGCCAGTACGAGTGGCTCTGGAAACACCATATATTTT.